A single sample is the source of the 12 T cell receptor gamma chains below, sequenced in a study of gamma delta lymphoproliferative disorders and STAT genes. Genomic DNA from isolated PBMCs served as the sequencing template. TCRdb called clones anew from the multiplex PCR reads with CATT. The sample lists 1,500 to 2,000 gamma-chain clones, about 8.6% occurring once. The sequencing input was blood. These receptors were collected from a human donor in good health.

This clone is medium-sized in the sample. V and J are TRGV3 and TRGJ1 or TRGJ2. TCRdb records no J gene; here it was assigned by comparing the DNA to germline. The CDR3 loop spans 12 amino acids. V lost 0 bases and J lost 12; bases outside the gene matches: 8. The germline CDR1 and CDR2 sequences are VTNTFY and YDVSTARD (reference sequence). CDR3: CATWDRFLWKLF. Written as DNA, the CDR3 is TGTGCCACCTGGGACAGGTTTCTGTGGAAACTCTTT.

This clone is judged medium-sized. The J gene is TRGJ1 or TRGJ2, the V gene TRGV2. TCRdb leaves out the J gene; it was filled in here by matching the DNA to germline. V lost 0 bases to trimming and J lost 5 bases; unmatched junction nucleotides: 7. Germline values: CDR1 EGSNGY, CDR2 YDSYNSKV. The CDR3 spans 14 residues. DNA for the CDR3: TGTGCCACCTGGGACGGGCAGCAGGATTATAAGAAACTCTTT. Protein product: CATWDGQQDYKKLF.

In this sample, this clone is medium-sized. The J gene has no call, while the V gene is TRGV3. In germline, CDR1 is VTNTFY, CDR2 YDVSTARD (reference sequence). The CDR3 runs 9 residues. The CDR3 bases are TGTGCCACCTGGGACAGGCGACTCTTT. Its translation is CATWDRRLF.

Only a few counts were recorded for this clone. The rearrangement joins TRGV9 to TRGJ1 or TRGJ2. In the absence of a J gene in TCRdb, the DNA was matched to germline to assign it here. This CDR3 is 13 amino acids long. J gave up 6 bases and V 0 bases, and 5 bases lay outside the gene matches. Germline CDR1 GITISATS, CDR2 ISYDGTV (reference sequence). The CDR3 spells CALWEVLGYKKLF. CDR3 bases: TGTGCCTTGTGGGAGGTGTTAGGTTATAAGAAACTCTTT.

Relative to its sample, this clone is medium-sized. The chain recombines TRGV9 with TRGJP2. No J gene is reported in TCRdb; it was inferred here by comparing the DNA with germline. The CDR3 is 12 residues long. The V gene's germline CDR1 is GITISATS and CDR2 ISYDGTV (reference sequence). V dropped 1 base and J dropped 9; count of bases not matched to a gene: 2. The CDR3 is CALWEVNWIKTF. CDR3 DNA sequence: TGTGCCTTGTGGGAGGTAAATTGGATCAAGACGTTT.

This clone was observed a few times. The V gene is TRGV9, the J gene TRGJP. Here the J gene was assigned by germline matching of the DNA, as TCRdb has none. CDR1 GITISATS and CDR2 ISYDGTV come from the germline V gene (reference sequence). V dropped 6 bases and J dropped 5; count of bases not matched to a gene: 7. The CDR3 spans 16 residues. Here the CDR3 reads CALWKPKELGKKIKVF. The CDR3 coding sequence is TGTGCCTTGTGGAAGCCAAAAGAGTTGGGCAAAAAAATCAAGGTATTT.

For this clone: No DNA is shown, since the ends of the CDR3 on it are uncertain; the CDR3 is the one TCRdb lists. Called V gene: TRGV2; the J gene was not called. The germline gives CDR1 EGSNGY, CDR2 YDSYNSKV. With termini counted, the CDR3 has 17 amino acids. The CDR3 region is CATWDGIRNSLAVEQHF.

The chain recombines TRGV4 with TRGJ1 or TRGJ2. The J gene is absent in TCRdb and was assigned here via DNA matching to germline. The CDR3 has 10 amino acids. V shed 6 bases and J 7 bases; nucleotides not matched to a gene: 3. From germline, CDR1 is EGSTGY and CDR2 YDSYTSSV. This CDR3 reads CATWIYKKLF. The CDR3 coding sequence is TGTGCCACCTGGATATATAAGAAACTCTTT.

Within the sample, this clone is medium-sized. The gene calls are TRGV8 and TRGJ1 or TRGJ2. TCRdb is silent on the J gene; assignment here came from matching the DNA to germline. Looked up from germline, CDR1 is VENAVY and CDR2 is YDSYNSRV. The V segment lost 1 base and the J segment 5 bases; nucleotides outside the gene matches: 5. The CDR3 spans 13 residues. The CDR3 sequence is CATWDSCDYKKLF. The CDR3 DNA is TGTGCCACCTGGGATAGTTGTGATTATAAGAAACTCTTT.

By sample fraction, this clone is large. This chain links TRGV2 with TRGJ1 or TRGJ2. Here the J gene was assigned by germline matching of the DNA, as TCRdb has none. J lost 12 bases, V lost 2 bases, and 10 bases had no gene match. Germline lookup yields CDR1 EGSNGY and CDR2 YDSYNSKV. The CDR3 runs 12 residues. The CDR3 protein is CATWDATFWKLF. CDR3 DNA: TGTGCCACCTGGGACGCTACTTTTTGGAAACTCTTT.

No J gene call was made, and the V gene is TRGV10. TRGV10 is an ORF for which the function is uncertain. The CDR3 is 13 residues long. CDR3 sequence (DNA): TGTGCTGCAGGTATAGCAGGGCAGAAGAAGGAACTCTTT. This gives the protein CAAGIAGQKKELF.

In its sample, this clone ranks as medium-sized (0.01 to 0.1%). The chain couples TRGV8 to TRGJ1 or TRGJ2. Matching the DNA to germline supplied the J gene, which TCRdb does not give. The CDR3 length is 14 residues. The V gene's germline CDR1 is VENAVY and CDR2 YDSYNSRV. With V trimmed by 3 bases and J by 0 bases, 5 bases remained unmatched. CDR3 sequence reads: CATWDFRNYYKKLF. Written as DNA, the CDR3 is TGTGCCACCTGGGATTTTCGGAATTATTATAAGAAACTCTTT.